This record looks at one TCR beta chain sequence and its context. The antigen is not known. The data were taken from a study of T-cell memory formation after mild COVID-19. General observations from the study: Clones contracting over day 15 to 85 were CD4/CD8 balanced, with later expanders leaning CD4+.

TCRdb fed the 5' RACE reads into MiXCR, producing one record per CDR3 protein. The data contain fewer than 650,000 distinct CDR3 sequences, 17% of them singletons. The V end was cut by 0 bases, the J end by 11 bases, with 13 bases between. There are 13 residues in the CDR3. Germline values: CDR1 SGHAT, CDR2 FQNNGV. The V call is TRBV11-2, the J call TRBJ1-1; D remains unclear. The TCR comes from an adult woman who had mild COVID-19 (a few samples of this study predate the infection). Cell type and time point are not known. Input material: PBMCs or a T cell subset sorted from them (not recorded which). CDR3 nucleotide sequence: TGTGCCAGCAGCTTAGAGGAGGGCTGGAGGGCTTTCTTT. This codes for CASSLEEGWRAFF.